This is a list of T cell receptor beta chains from one sample in a study of blood T cell repertoires in COVID-19. Profiled with immunoSEQ multiplex PCR; TCRdb holds only in-frame clones, not every one. The sample yields approximately 100,000 clones, around 90% seen once. Sequencing input: peripheral blood. The receptors were sampled from a woman in her sixties or seventies with acute or convalescent COVID-19. CDR3s include the opening cysteine and the closing phenylalanine or tryptophan. Each record gives: clone size, J gene, D gene, V gene, CDR3 protein, CDR3 DNA. The D gene is left open where the match is weak. Rows may omit the clone size; those that give it use once, few, many or a size class.

size: -; J: TRBJ1-3; D: TRBD1; V: TRBV19; CDR3: CASGTGAPGNTIYF; DNA: TGTGCCAGTGGAACAGGGGCACCTGGAAACACCATATATTTT
size: -; J: TRBJ2-7; D: TRBD2; V: TRBV7-2; CDR3: CASSLTSGRYEQYF; DNA: TGTGCCAGCAGCTTAACTAGCGGGAGGTACGAGCAGTACTTC
size: -; J: TRBJ2-2; D: TRBD2; V: TRBV5-4; CDR3: CASSFPPSGVNTGELFF; DNA: TGTGCCAGCAGCTTTCCCCCTAGCGGGGTGAACACCGGGGAGCTGTTTTTT
size: -; J: TRBJ2-5; D: TRBD2; V: TRBV10-1; CDR3: CASSPGLAGGGEETQYF; DNA: TGCGCCAGCAGTCCCGGACTAGCGGGAGGCGGCGAAGAGACCCAGTACTTC
size: few; J: TRBJ1-2; D: -; V: TRBV2; CDR3: CASSTGALTYGYTF; DNA: TGTGCCAGCAGTACAGGCGCTCTTACCTATGGCTACACCTTC
size: -; J: TRBJ1-2; D: -; V: TRBV6-5; CDR3: CASTGVGNYGYTF; DNA: TGTGCCAGCACCGGGGTGGGCAACTATGGCTACACCTTC
size: -; J: TRBJ1-5; D: TRBD1; V: TRBV30; CDR3: CAWSTTGRDQPQHF; DNA: TGTGCCTGGAGCACGACAGGGCGAGATCAGCCCCAGCATTTT
size: -; J: TRBJ2-2; D: TRBD2; V: TRBV3-1/TRBV3-2; CDR3: CASSPTRGGLGTGELFF; DNA: TGTGCCAGCAGCCCCACCCGGGGAGGGCTAGGTACCGGGGAGCTGTTTTTT
size: -; J: TRBJ2-1; D: TRBD2; V: TRBV30; CDR3: CAWASGRAFNEQFF; DNA: TGTGCCTGGGCTAGCGGGAGGGCCTTCAATGAGCAGTTCTTC
size: -; J: TRBJ2-1; D: -; V: TRBV19; CDR3: CASDPNGAATNEQFF; DNA: TGTGCCAGCGACCCCAACGGAGCGGCGACCAATGAGCAGTTCTTC
size: -; J: TRBJ1-4; D: -; V: TRBV6-1; CDR3: CASSDWGLANEKLFF; DNA: TGTGCCAGCAGTGATTGGGGGCTGGCTAATGAAAAACTGTTTTTT
size: -; J: TRBJ2-3; D: TRBD1; V: TRBV28; CDR3: CASSRIPGQGFQDTQYF; DNA: TGTGCCAGCAGTCGAATCCCGGGACAGGGTTTTCAAGATACGCAGTATTTT
size: -; J: TRBJ2-1; D: TRBD2; V: TRBV7-2; CDR3: CASSLHEAGGVGVEQFF; DNA: TGTGCCAGCAGCTTGCATGAAGCGGGAGGGGTTGGGGTAGAGCAGTTCTTC
size: -; J: TRBJ1-1; D: -; V: TRBV29-1; CDR3: CSAAHGGNTEAFF; DNA: TGCAGCGCCGCTCACGGAGGGAACACTGAAGCTTTCTTT
size: -; J: TRBJ1-2; D: -; V: TRBV9; CDR3: CASSSGEGINYGYTF; DNA: TGTGCCAGCAGCAGCGGGGAAGGGATAAACTATGGCTACACCTTC
size: -; J: TRBJ2-2; D: -; V: TRBV7-8; CDR3: CASSLGRPGELFF; DNA: TGTGCCAGCAGCTTAGGCAGGCCCGGGGAGCTGTTTTTT
size: -; J: TRBJ2-3; D: -; V: TRBV5-1; CDR3: CASSLALGADTQYF; DNA: TGCGCCAGCAGCTTGGCTCTAGGTGCAGATACGCAGTATTTT
size: -; J: TRBJ2-7; D: TRBD1; V: TRBV7-9; CDR3: CASSLVLRTGANYEQYF; DNA: TGTGCCAGCAGCTTAGTTCTCCGGACAGGGGCGAACTACGAGCAGTACTTC
size: -; J: TRBJ1-2; D: TRBD1; V: TRBV7-2; CDR3: CASSFDRDHGYTF; DNA: TGTGCCAGCAGCTTCGACAGGGATCATGGCTACACCTTC
size: -; J: TRBJ1-2; D: -; V: TRBV30; CDR3: CAWSPGLTLGYGYTF; DNA: TGTGCCTGGAGCCCCGGACTCACCCTAGGCTATGGCTACACCTTC
size: -; J: TRBJ2-3; D: -; V: TRBV27; CDR3: CASSLSAQPHHTQYF; DNA: TGTGCCAGCAGTTTATCGGCCCAACCACACCATACGCAGTATTTT
size: -; J: TRBJ1-6; D: -; V: TRBV27; CDR3: CASSPYSVDRMGNSPLHF; DNA: TGTGCCAGCAGTCCCTATTCCGTAGACAGGATGGGAAACTCACCCCTCCACTTT
size: -; J: TRBJ1-4; D: -; V: TRBV7-9; CDR3: CASSFETVGKLFF; DNA: TGTGCCAGCAGCTTCGAGACAGTGGGAAAACTGTTTTTT
size: -; J: TRBJ1-1; D: -; V: TRBV30; CDR3: CAWSVRNTEAFF; DNA: TGTGCCTGGAGCGTCAGGAACACTGAAGCTTTCTTT
size: -; J: TRBJ2-3; D: -; V: TRBV2; CDR3: CASSEEQTSTDTQYF; DNA: TGTGCCAGCAGTGAAGAACAGACGAGCACAGATACGCAGTATTTT
size: -; J: TRBJ2-4; D: -; V: TRBV25-1; CDR3: CASSDRGVKNIQYF; DNA: TGTGCCAGCAGTGATAGGGGTGTCAAAAACATTCAGTACTTC
size: -; J: TRBJ2-7; D: -; V: TRBV6-5; CDR3: CASSYGPYEQYF; DNA: TGTGCCAGCAGTTACGGGCCCTACGAGCAGTACTTC
size: -; J: TRBJ1-6; D: -; V: TRBV9; CDR3: CASSTLDRPSYNSPLHF; DNA: TGTGCCAGCAGCACCCTTGACAGACCCTCCTATAATTCACCCCTCCACTTT
size: -; J: TRBJ1-1; D: -; V: TRBV7-6; CDR3: CASSLEGGGVPTEAFF; DNA: TGTGCCAGCAGCTTAGAAGGGGGGGGCGTACCGACTGAAGCTTTCTTT
size: -; J: TRBJ2-2; D: -; V: TRBV7-8; CDR3: CASSSKPGTAGRTGELFF; DNA: TGTGCCAGCAGCTCAAAACCCGGGACCGCGGGGCGTACCGGGGAGCTGTTTTTT
size: -; J: TRBJ2-3; D: TRBD1; V: TRBV5-1; CDR3: CASSGTGWSADTQYF; DNA: TGCGCCAGCAGCGGGACAGGGTGGAGCGCAGATACGCAGTATTTT
size: -; J: TRBJ2-3; D: -; V: TRBV5-1; CDR3: CASSLGTRRDTDTQYF; DNA: TGCGCCAGCAGCTTGGGTACTAGAAGGGACACAGATACGCAGTATTTT
size: -; J: TRBJ2-3; D: TRBD2; V: TRBV19; CDR3: CAIGREGTDTQYF; DNA: TGTGCCATCGGGAGGGAGGGCACAGATACGCAGTATTTT
size: -; J: TRBJ2-3; D: TRBD2; V: TRBV4-1; CDR3: CASSQGFFSGRSDTQYF; DNA: TGCGCCAGCAGCCAAGGTTTCTTTAGCGGGAGGTCAGATACGCAGTATTTT
size: -; J: TRBJ2-4; D: -; V: TRBV19; CDR3: CASSYSRQRLTLSQNIQYF; DNA: TGTGCCAGTAGTTATAGTCGGCAAAGACTTACCTTATCCCAAAACATTCAGTACTTC
size: once; J: TRBJ1-2; D: -; V: TRBV19; CDR3: CASSIDLSYGYTF; DNA: TGTGCCAGTAGTATAGATCTTAGCTATGGCTACACCTTC
size: -; J: TRBJ2-7; D: -; V: TRBV19; CDR3: CASSSSRGSEQYF; DNA: TGTGCCAGTAGTAGCAGTAGAGGGAGCGAGCAGTACTTC
size: -; J: TRBJ2-2; D: TRBD2; V: TRBV11-2; CDR3: CASSSRRSGRGNTGELFF; DNA: TGTGCCAGCAGCTCCCGTCGAAGCGGGAGAGGGAACACCGGGGAGCTGTTTTTT
size: -; J: TRBJ2-1; D: TRBD1; V: TRBV7-8; CDR3: CASSLAGQGMNEQFF; DNA: TGTGCCAGCAGCTTAGCGGGACAGGGGATGAATGAGCAGTTCTTC
size: -; J: TRBJ2-1; D: -; V: TRBV2; CDR3: CASSERPSSYNEQFF; DNA: TGTGCCAGCAGCGAGAGGCCCAGCTCCTACAATGAGCAGTTCTTC